This is a list of T cell receptor beta chains from one sample in a study of OX40 agonist ivuxolimab in advanced cancers. The table came from immunoSEQ multiplex PCR; TCRdb's copy has only in-frame clones and leaves some out. In the table there are about 7,000 clones, over 70% of which are singletons. The starting material was CD4+ or CD8+ T cells sorted from blood, obtained in a trial of the OX40 agonist ivuxolimab. These receptors came from an adult with an advanced solid tumor such as melanoma, head and neck, liver or kidney cancer. Both conserved end residues are part of each CDR3. A D gene is named only where the DNA matches it firmly. Size values are once, few and many counts, or a class for expanded clones, and some rows have none.

TRBD1	.	16	TRBJ1-2	TRBV9	TGTGCCAGCAGCGCGCTACAGGGGGCTCGTAGCTATGGCTACACCTTC	CASSALQGARSYGYTF
.	.	12	TRBJ2-5	TRBV6-5	TGTGCCAGCAGTTACGGGGGGGAGACCCAGTACTTC	CASSYGGETQYF
.	.	13	TRBJ2-1	TRBV7-9	TGTGCCAGCAGCTTAAGTGGCGAGGTTCGGCAGTTCTTC	CASSLSGEVRQFF
.	.	14	TRBJ1-2	TRBV5-4	TGTGCCAGCAGCTTGCGGGGCAACGACTATGGCTACACCTTC	CASSLRGNDYGYTF
TRBD2	.	15	TRBJ2-1	TRBV4-1	TGCGCCAGCAGCCCAGGACTAGCGGGACGCAATGAGCAGTTCTTC	CASSPGLAGRNEQFF
.	.	14	TRBJ2-7	TRBV7-9	TGTGCCAGCAGTCCGCCGACAGGCTCCTACGAGCAGTACTTC	CASSPPTGSYEQYF
.	.	10	TRBJ2-3	TRBV29-1	TGCAGCGCAGCAGGAGATACGCAGTATTTT	CSAAGDTQYF
.	.	15	TRBJ1-5	TRBV9	TGTGCCAGCAGCGTCGGGAGTCATAGCAATCAGCCCCAGCATTTT	CASSVGSHSNQPQHF
TRBD2	.	15	TRBJ2-3	TRBV7-9	TGTGCCAGCAGCTGGGGAGGGGCTAGCACAGATACGCAGTATTTT	CASSWGGASTDTQYF
TRBD1	few	15	TRBJ2-3	TRBV7-9	TGTGCCAGCAGCTTAGGAGGGACAGTAGCAGATACGCAGTATTTT	CASSLGGTVADTQYF
TRBD1	.	17	TRBJ2-6	TRBV13	TGTGCCAGCAGCCGGACAGGTGATCACTCTGGGGCCAACGTCCTGACTTTC	CASSRTGDHSGANVLTF
TRBD2	.	15	TRBJ2-1	TRBV5-1	TGCGCCAGCACCGAGGGACTAGCGGTGTACAATGAGCAGTTCTTC	CASTEGLAVYNEQFF
.	.	15	TRBJ1-3	TRBV7-6	TGTGCCAGCAGCTTAATTGAGACGGCGGGAAACACCATATATTTT	CASSLIETAGNTIYF
.	.	13	TRBJ2-3	TRBV30	TGTGCCTGGACAGAACTAGTCGCAGATACGCAGTATTTT	CAWTELVADTQYF
TRBD2	.	14	TRBJ2-1	TRBV6-5	TGTGCCAGCAGTTACTTGTTAAGCGGGAGTGAGCAGTTCTTC	CASSYLLSGSEQFF
TRBD2	.	15	TRBJ2-1	TRBV5-6	TGTGCCAGCAGCTGGTGGGGACTAACTTACAATGAGCAGTTCTTC	CASSWWGLTYNEQFF
TRBD1	once	14	TRBJ1-1	TRBV6-9	TGTGCCAGCAGCCCGACAGGGAATGAAGATGAAGCTTTCTTT	CASSPTGNEDEAFF
TRBD1	large	13	TRBJ2-2	TRBV28	TGTGCCAGCTCCCACAGGGGTGGCGGGGAGCTGTTTTTT	CASSHRGGGELFF
.	.	16	TRBJ1-5	TRBV27	TGTGCCAGCAGCATAGGGAAAGGATATAGCAATCAGCCCCAGCATTTT	CASSIGKGYSNQPQHF
.	.	12	TRBJ2-1	TRBV7-9	TGTGCCAGCAGCCCTCAATACAATGAGCAGTTCTTC	CASSPQYNEQFF
TRBD1	hyperexpanded	16	TRBJ1-2	TRBV28	TGTGCCAGCAGTTCGCGGGGGACAGGGGCTCCCTATGGCTACACCTTC	CASSSRGTGAPYGYTF
.	.	15	TRBJ2-6	TRBV29-1	TGCAGCGTTGAGCTAGGGGGGTCTGGGGCCAACGTCCTGACTTTC	CSVELGGSGANVLTF
TRBD1	.	14	TRBJ2-7	TRBV6-1	TGTGCCAGCAGTGAGGGGACAGGGGCTGGTGAGCAGTACTTC	CASSEGTGAGEQYF
TRBD1	.	14	TRBJ2-3	TRBV9	TGTGTCAGCAGCGCGGGACAGGGCCCAGATACGCAGTATTTT	CVSSAGQGPDTQYF
.	.	14	TRBJ2-7	TRBV10-3	TGTGCCACCCTTGACACCTTCGGCTCCTACGAGCAGTACTTC	CATLDTFGSYEQYF
TRBD1	few	13	TRBJ2-5	TRBV18	TGTGCCAGCTCACCGACAGGGCTGGAGACCCAGTACTTC	CASSPTGLETQYF
TRBD2	.	16	TRBJ2-3	TRBV15	TGTGCCACCAGCAGAAGTTCGGCGGGAGTCTCAGATACGCAGTATTTT	CATSRSSAGVSDTQYF
TRBD2	.	15	TRBJ2-3	TRBV19	TGTGCCAGTAGCTCTAGACTAGCGGTCACAGATACGCAGTATTTT	CASSSRLAVTDTQYF
TRBD1	.	17	TRBJ2-5	TRBV4-2	TGTGCCAGCAGCGGGGGACAGGGATCTGGGGAGGGGGAGACCCAGTACTTC	CASSGGQGSGEGETQYF
.	.	15	TRBJ2-5	TRBV7-9	TGTGCCAGCAGCTTAGCGGCAGGGCTCCAAGAGACCCAGTACTTC	CASSLAAGLQETQYF
.	few	15	TRBJ2-1	TRBV7-3	TGTGCCAGCAGCTTAACGGCGGGACAGTACAATGAGCAGTTCTTC	CASSLTAGQYNEQFF
TRBD2	.	18	TRBJ2-1	TRBV15	TGTGCCACCAGCAGAGATATAGCGGGAGGACCGATGTACAATGAGCAGTTCTTC	CATSRDIAGGPMYNEQFF
.	few	14	TRBJ1-1	TRBV9	TGTGCCAGCAGCGCCCCCCCGGGCAACACTGAAGCTTTCTTT	CASSAPPGNTEAFF